This T cell receptor beta chain was sequenced during a study of T-cell memory formation after mild COVID-19. Study-wide results and caveats: Clones which contracted sat mainly in CM and EM if CD4+, and in EMRA if CD8+.

TCR alpha and TCR beta cDNA libraries with sample barcodes and UMIs came from 5'RACE using constant-segment primers. Using its own MiXCR run on the 5' RACE reads, TCRdb lists one record per CDR3 protein. The sample includes about 290,000 distinct CDR3 sequences, about 15% seen only once; the top ten take 22%. Notes on this clonotype: Its matching antigen is unknown.

CDR1 and CDR2 from the germline V gene are SGHVS and FQNEAQ. Trimming took off 5 bases at V and 5 bases at J, with 12 bases between the two ends. The CDR3 loop spans 13 amino acids. The chain has TRBV7-8 and TRBJ2-5; no reliable D call. Specimen: PBMCs or a T cell subset sorted from them (not recorded which). This sequence originates from a young man who had mild COVID-19 (a few samples of this study predate the infection). Cell type and time point are not known. CDR3 loop: CASSPRRRETQYF. The CDR3 DNA reads as TGTGCCAGCAGCCCGAGGCGGCGTGAGACCCAGTACTTC.